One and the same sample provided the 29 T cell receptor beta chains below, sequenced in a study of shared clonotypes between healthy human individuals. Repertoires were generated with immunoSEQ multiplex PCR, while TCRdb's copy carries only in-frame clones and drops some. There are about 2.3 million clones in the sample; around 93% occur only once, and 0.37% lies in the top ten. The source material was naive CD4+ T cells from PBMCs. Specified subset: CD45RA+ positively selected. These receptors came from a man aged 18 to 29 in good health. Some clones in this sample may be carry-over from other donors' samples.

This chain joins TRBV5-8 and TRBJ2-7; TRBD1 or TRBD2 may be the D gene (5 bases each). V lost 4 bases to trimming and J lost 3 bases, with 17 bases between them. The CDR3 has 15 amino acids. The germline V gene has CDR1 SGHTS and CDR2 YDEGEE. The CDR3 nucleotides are TGTGCCAGCAGCCCCGGGACCGTGGTTGTCTACGAGCAGTACTTC. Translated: CASSPGTVVVYEQYF.

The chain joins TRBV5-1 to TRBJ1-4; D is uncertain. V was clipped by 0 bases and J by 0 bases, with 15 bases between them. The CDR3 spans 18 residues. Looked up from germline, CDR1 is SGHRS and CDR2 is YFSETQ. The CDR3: CASSLADTGRATNEKLFF. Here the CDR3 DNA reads TGCGCCAGCAGCTTGGCCGACACCGGTCGCGCAACTAATGAAAAACTGTTTTTT.

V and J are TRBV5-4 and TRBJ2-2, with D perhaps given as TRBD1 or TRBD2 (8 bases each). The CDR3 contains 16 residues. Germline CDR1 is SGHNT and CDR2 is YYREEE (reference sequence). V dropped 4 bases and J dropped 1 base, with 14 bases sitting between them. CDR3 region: CASSERGTGNTGELFF. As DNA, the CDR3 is TGTGCCAGCAGCGAGCGGGGGACAGGGAACACCGGGGAGCTGTTTTTT.

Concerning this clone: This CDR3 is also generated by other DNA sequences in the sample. The CDR3 loop is CASSPRQGTYEQYF. The CDR3 DNA follows: TGTGCCAGCTCACCTCGACAGGGGACCTACGAGCAGTACTTC. This rearrangement joins TRBV18 to TRBJ2-7; 8 bases match TRBD1. The junction had 3 bases not matched to a gene; V was cut back by 3 bases and J by 2 bases. The CDR3 has 14 residues. Germline CDR1 KGHSH, CDR2 LQKENI.

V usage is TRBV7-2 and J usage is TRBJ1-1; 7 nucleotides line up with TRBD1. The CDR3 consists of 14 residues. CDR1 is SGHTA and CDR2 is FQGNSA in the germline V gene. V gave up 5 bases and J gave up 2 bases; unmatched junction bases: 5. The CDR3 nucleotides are TGTGCCAGCAGCATTCGACAGGGAAACACTGAAGCTTTCTTT. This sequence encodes CASSIRQGNTEAFF.

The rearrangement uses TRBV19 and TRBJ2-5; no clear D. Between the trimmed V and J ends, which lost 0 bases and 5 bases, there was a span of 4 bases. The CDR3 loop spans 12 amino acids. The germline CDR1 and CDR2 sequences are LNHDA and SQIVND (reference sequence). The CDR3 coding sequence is TGTGCCAGTAGTATAGATCATGAGACCCAGTACTTC. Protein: CASSIDHETQYF.

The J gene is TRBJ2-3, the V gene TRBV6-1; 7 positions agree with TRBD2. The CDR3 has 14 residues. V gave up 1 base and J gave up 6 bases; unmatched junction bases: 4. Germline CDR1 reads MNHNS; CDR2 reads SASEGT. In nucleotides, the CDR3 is TGTGCCAGCAGTGAAGACCTGCGGGGGGATACGCAGTATTTT. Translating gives CASSEDLRGDTQYF.

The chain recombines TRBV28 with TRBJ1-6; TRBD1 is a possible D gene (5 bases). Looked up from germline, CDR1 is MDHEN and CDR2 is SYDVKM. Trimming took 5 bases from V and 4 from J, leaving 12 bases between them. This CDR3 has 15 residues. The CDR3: CASSPPGGYNSPLHF. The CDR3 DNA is TGTGCCAGCAGTCCACCCGGGGGGTATAATTCACCCCTCCACTTT.

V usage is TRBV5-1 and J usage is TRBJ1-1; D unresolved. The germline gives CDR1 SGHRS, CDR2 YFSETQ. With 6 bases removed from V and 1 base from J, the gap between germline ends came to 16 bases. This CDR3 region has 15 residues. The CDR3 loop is CASTSAPLGNTEAFF. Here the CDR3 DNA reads TGCGCCAGCACCTCGGCCCCGCTAGGGAACACTGAAGCTTTCTTT.

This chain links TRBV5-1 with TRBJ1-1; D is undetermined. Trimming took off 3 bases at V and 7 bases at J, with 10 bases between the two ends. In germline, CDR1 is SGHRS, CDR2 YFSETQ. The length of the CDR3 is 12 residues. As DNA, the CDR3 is TGCGCCAGCAGCTATAACACGGGTGAAGCTTTCTTT. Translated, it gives CASSYNTGEAFF.

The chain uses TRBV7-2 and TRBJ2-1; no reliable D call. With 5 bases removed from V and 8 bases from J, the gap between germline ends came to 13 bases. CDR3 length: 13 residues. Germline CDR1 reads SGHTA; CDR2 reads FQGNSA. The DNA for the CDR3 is TGTGCCAGCAGCACAACCCCGCGTGATGAGCAGTTCTTC. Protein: CASSTTPRDEQFF.

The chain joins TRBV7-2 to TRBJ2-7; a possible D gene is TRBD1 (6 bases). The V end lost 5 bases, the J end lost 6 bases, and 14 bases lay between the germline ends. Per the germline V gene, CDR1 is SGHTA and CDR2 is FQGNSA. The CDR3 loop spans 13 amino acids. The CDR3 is CASSPPGTREQYF. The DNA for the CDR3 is TGTGCCAGCAGCCCCCCCGGGACACGCGAGCAGTACTTC. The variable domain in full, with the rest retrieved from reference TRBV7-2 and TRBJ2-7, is GAGVSQSPSNKVTEKGKDVELRCDPISGHTALYWYRQSLGQGLEFLIYFQGNSAPDKSGLPSDRFSAERTGGSVSTLTIQRTQQEDSAVYLCASSPPGTREQYFGPGTRLTVT.

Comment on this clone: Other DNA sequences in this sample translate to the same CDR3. This CDR3 reads CASSLPGSSYEQYF. In nucleotides, the CDR3 is TGTGCCAGCAGTTTGCCGGGGAGCTCCTACGAGCAGTACTTC. The chain uses TRBV28 and TRBJ2-7, with a tentative D call TRBD2 (5 bases). The germline V and J ends were trimmed by 3 bases and 0 bases, with 9 bases remaining between them. CDR3 length equals 14 residues. The germline gives CDR1 MDHEN, CDR2 SYDVKM.

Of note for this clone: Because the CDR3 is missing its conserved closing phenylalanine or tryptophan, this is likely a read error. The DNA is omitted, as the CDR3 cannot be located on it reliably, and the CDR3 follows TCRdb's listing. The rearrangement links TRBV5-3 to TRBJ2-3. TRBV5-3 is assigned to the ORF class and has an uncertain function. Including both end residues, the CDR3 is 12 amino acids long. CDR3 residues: CARSSRAYPRSE.

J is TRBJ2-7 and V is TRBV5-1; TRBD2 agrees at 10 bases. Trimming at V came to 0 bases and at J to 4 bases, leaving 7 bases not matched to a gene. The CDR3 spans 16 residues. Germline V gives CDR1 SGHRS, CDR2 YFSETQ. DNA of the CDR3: TGCGCCAGCAGCTTGGTAGCGGGGGGCCCGGTTTACGAGCAGTACTTC. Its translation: CASSLVAGGPVYEQYF.

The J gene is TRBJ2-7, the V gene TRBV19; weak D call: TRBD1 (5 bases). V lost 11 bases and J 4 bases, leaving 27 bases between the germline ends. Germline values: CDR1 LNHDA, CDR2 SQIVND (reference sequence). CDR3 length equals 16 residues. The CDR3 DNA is TGTGCCCAAGTAGTATGTGTCCAGGGAATAAGGTACGAGCAGTACTTC. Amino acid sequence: CAQVVCVQGIRYEQYF.

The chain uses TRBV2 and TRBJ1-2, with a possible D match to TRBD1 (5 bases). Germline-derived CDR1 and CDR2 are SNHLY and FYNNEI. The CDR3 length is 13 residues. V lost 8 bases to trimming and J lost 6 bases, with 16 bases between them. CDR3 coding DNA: TGTGCCAGCCGTTCCGACAGCCCCAATGGCTACACCTTC. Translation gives CASRSDSPNGYTF.

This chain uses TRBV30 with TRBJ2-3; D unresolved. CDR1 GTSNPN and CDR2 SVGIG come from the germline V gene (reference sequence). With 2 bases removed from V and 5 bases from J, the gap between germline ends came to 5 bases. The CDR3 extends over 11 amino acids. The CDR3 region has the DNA TGTGCCTGGAGTCGCCTAGATACGCAGTATTTT. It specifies CAWSRLDTQYF.

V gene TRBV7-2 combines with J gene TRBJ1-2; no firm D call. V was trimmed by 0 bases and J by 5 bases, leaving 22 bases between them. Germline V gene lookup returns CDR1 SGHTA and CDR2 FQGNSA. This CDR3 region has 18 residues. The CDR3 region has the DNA TGTGCCAGCAGCTTAGCCCGTGACACGGTCCCTGGGAGTTATGGCTACACCTTC. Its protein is CASSLARDTVPGSYGYTF.

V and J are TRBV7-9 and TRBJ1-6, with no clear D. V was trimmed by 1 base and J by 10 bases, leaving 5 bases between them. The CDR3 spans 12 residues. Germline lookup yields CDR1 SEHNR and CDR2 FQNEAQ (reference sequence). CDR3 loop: CASSLDGSPLHF. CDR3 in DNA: TGTGCCAGCAGCTTAGACGGATCACCCCTCCACTTT.

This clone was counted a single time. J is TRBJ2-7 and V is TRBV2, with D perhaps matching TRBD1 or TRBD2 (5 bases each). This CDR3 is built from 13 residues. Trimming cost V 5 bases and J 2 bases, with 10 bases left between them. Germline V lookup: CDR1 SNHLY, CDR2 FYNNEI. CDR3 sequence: CASSLRETYEQYF. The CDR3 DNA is TGTGCCAGCAGTCTCAGGGAGACCTACGAGCAGTACTTC.

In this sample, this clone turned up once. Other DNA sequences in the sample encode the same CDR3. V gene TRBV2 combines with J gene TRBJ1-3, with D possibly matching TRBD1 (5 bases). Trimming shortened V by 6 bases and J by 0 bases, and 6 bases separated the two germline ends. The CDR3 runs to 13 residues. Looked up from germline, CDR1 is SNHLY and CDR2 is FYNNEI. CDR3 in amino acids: CASRQASGNTIYF. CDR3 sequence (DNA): TGTGCCAGCAGACAGGCCTCTGGAAACACCATATATTTT.

For the CDR3, the DNA is TGTGCCAGCAGTGTTATCGACGGGAGTTCGGCTGAGCAGTTCTTC. It translates to CASSVIDGSSAEQFF. V gene TRBV2 combines with J gene TRBJ2-1; TRBD2 is a possible D gene (6 bases). This CDR3 has 15 amino acids. V lost 4 bases and J 9 bases, leaving 19 bases between the germline ends. CDR1 and CDR2 (germline): SNHLY, FYNNEI.

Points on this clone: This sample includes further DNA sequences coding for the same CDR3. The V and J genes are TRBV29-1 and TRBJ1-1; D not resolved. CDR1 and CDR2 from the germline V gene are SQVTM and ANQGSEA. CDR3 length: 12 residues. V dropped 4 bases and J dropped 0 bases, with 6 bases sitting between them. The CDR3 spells CSVVGMNTEAFF. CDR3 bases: TGCAGCGTTGTCGGTATGAACACTGAAGCTTTCTTT.

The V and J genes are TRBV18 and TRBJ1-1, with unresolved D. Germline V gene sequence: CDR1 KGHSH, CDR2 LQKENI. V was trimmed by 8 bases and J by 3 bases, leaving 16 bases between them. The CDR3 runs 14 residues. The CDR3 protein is CASAPTDGYTEAFF. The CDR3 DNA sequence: TGTGCCAGCGCCCCCACTGACGGATACACTGAAGCTTTCTTT.

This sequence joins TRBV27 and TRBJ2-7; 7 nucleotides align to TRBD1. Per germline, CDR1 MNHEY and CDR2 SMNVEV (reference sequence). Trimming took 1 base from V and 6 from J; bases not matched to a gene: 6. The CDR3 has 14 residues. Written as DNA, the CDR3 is TGTGCCAGCAGTTTATGGGACAGAGACGGCGAGCAGTACTTC. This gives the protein CASSLWDRDGEQYF.

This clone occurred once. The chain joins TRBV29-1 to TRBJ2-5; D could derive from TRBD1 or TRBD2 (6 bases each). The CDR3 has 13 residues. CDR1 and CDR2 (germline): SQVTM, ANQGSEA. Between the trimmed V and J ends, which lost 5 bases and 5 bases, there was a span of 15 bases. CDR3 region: CSVQRGLRETQYF. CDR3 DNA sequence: TGCAGCGTTCAACGGGGGCTCAGGGAGACCCAGTACTTC.

The CDR3 DNA sequence: TGTGCCTGGAGTACCCTCCCCCAGGGGGCCGGGGAGACCCAGTACTTC. Translating it yields CAWSTLPQGAGETQYF. V and J are TRBV30 and TRBJ2-5; 8 positions match TRBD1. Per germline, CDR1 GTSNPN and CDR2 SVGIG (reference sequence). This CDR3 spans 16 amino acids. After removal of 2 bases from V and 5 bases from J, the junction contained 13 bases not matched to a gene.

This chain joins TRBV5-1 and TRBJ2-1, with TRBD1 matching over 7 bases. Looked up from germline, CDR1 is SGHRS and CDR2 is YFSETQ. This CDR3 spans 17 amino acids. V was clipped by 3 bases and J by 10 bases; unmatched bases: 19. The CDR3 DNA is TGCGCCAGCAGCTCGTCGAGACCGGGACAGCCCGAGGGGGAGCAGTTCTTC. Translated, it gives CASSSSRPGQPEGEQFF.